This T cell receptor beta chain originates from a study of blood T cell repertoires in COVID-19 (dated by TCRdb to the early 2020s). Study-level background: Collaborator samples came from the United States, Italy and Spain and covered acute and convalescent phases of COVID-19. The material from the prospective study consisted of cDNA or gDNA derived from T cells, B-cell-depleted T cells, or PBMCs. Subjects who had been exposed to COVID-19, were actively infected with it, or had recovered from it provided the deeply sampled blood TCRbeta repertoires that made up the dataset. The repertoires were released in a freely available public database meant as a resource for research on the immune response to SARS-CoV-2. Samples were obtained from the ongoing ImmuneRACE study (first 160 participants) and from 1,254 subjects provided by 6 global collaborators. Sample metadata almost always included a de-identified subject ID, COVID-19 status, age in years and sex. Where HLA class I and class II types were available, the types were taken from metadata supplied by the sample provider, not from assay-based typing. Overall study results and their limits: How much clinical and demographic metadata was included differed by source and by participant, and the metadata was provided uncurated.

Samples from volunteer blood donors who had recovered from COVID-19 were contributed by a second Seattle source. Each collaborating institution followed its own protocols to collect whole blood in K2EDTA tubes. For TCRbeta analysis, collaborator samples were shipped as frozen whole blood, as isolated PBMCs, or as DNA extracted from either sample type. The germline ends are 13 bases apart after V is trimmed by 3 bases and J by 5 bases. For CDR1 and CDR2, the germline V gene lists SGHRS and YFSETQ. CDR3 length: 14 amino acids, cysteine to phenylalanine. Just CDR3 DNA is preserved here, 42 bases in frame from base 1. A note on this clone: Its target antigen remains unknown. No base qualities exist here, and no much larger clone lies one base off it.

TCRbeta CDR3 regions were amplified from genomic DNA using the immunoSEQ Assay, a bias-controlled multiplex PCR. On the authors' methods: The number of nucleated cells in each sample was estimated from the amplification of reference gene primers within the assay. Sequence reads were collapsed and filtered to measure the absolute abundance of every unique TCRbeta CDR3 rearrangement. For each sample, productive Simpson clonality was calculated as the square root of Simpson's diversity index over productive rearrangements. TCRdb re-hosts the immuneACCESS table, in-frame sequences only. Its copies lack some clones; in the studies checked, an unresolved V gene accounts for under half of them, and the cause for the rest is not known. V and J calls and clone size are those listed in that table; D and trimming were worked out from the DNA. The sample table records 220,000 or so clones; around 80% of these occur just once. About 5.1% of the sample comes from the top ten.

Material for sequencing was peripheral blood. The rearranged segments are TRBV5-1 and TRBJ2-3; the D region possibly corresponds to TRBD2 (5 bases align). The sequence was collected from a woman aged 60-70 years who had recovered from COVID-19. The CDR3 region: CASSSQPSGDTQYF. The nucleotides read TGCGCCAGCAGCTCCCAGCCAAGCGGAGATACGCAGTATTTT.